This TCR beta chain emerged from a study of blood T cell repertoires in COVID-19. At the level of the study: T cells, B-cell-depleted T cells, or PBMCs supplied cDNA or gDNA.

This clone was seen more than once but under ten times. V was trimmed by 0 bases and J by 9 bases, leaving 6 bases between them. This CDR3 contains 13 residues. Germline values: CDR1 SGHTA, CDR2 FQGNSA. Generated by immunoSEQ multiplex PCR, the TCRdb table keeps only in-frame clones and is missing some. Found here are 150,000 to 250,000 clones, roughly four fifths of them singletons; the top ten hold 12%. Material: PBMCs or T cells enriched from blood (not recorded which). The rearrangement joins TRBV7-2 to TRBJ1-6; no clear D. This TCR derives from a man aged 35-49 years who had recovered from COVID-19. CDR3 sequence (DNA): TGTGCCAGCAGCTTAGCGGCAGGTTCACCCCTCCACTTT. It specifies CASSLAAGSPLHF.